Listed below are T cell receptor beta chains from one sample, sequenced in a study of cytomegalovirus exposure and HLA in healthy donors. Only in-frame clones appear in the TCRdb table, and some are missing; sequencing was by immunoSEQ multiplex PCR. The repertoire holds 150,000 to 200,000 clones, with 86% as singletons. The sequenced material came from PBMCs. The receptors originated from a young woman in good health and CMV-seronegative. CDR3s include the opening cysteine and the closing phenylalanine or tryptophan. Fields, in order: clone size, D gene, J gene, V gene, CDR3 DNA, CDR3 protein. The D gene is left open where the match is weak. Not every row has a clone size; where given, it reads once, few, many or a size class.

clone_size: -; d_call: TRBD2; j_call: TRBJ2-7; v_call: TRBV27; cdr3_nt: TGTGCCAGCAGACCAGCGGGGTGGAGCTCCTACGAGCAGTACTTC; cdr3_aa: CASRPAGWSSYEQYF
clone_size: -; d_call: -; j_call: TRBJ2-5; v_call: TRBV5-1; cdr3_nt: TGCGCCAGCAGCTTGGAGCGACAGATCTGGGAGACCCAGTACTTC; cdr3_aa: CASSLERQIWETQYF
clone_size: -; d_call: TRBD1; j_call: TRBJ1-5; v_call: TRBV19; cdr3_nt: TGTGCCAGTAGCTACCAAGGGGACAGCTATCAGCCCCAGCATTTT; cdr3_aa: CASSYQGDSYQPQHF
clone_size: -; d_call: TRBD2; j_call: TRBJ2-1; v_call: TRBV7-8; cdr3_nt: TGTGCCAGCAGCCCGCGGAGCGGGGGGGCCGCAAATGAGCAGTTCTTC; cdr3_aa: CASSPRSGGAANEQFF
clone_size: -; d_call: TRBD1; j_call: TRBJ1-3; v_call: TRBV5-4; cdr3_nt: TGTGCCAGCAGCTCTGGGACAGGTCCTGGAAACACCATATATTTT; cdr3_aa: CASSSGTGPGNTIYF
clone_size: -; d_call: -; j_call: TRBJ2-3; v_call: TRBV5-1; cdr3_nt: TGCGCCAGCCGTCCATATAGTAGCAGCACAGATACGCAGTATTTT; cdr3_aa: CASRPYSSSTDTQYF
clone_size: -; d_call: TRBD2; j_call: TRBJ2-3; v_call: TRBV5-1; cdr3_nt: TGCGCCAGCAGCTTGCACGGGACTAGCGGATCAGATACGCAGTATTTT; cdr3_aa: CASSLHGTSGSDTQYF
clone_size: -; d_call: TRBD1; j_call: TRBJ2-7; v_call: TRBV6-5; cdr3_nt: TGTGCCAGCAGCCTATCCCAGGGGGCTTACGAGCAGTACTTC; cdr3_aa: CASSLSQGAYEQYF
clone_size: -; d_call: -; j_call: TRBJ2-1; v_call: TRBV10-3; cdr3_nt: TGTGCCATCAGGAGACTAGTAGGAGATGAGCAGTTCTTC; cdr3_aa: CAIRRLVGDEQFF
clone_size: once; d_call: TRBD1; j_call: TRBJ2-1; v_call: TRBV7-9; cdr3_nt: TGTGCCAGCAGCTTAGGAGGGGGCGCATCCTACAATGAGCAGTTCTTC; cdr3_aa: CASSLGGGASYNEQFF
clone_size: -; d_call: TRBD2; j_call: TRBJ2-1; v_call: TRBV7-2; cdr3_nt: TGTGCCAGCAGCCAGCGGGGGGCGGGGTATGAGCAGTTCTTC; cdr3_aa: CASSQRGAGYEQFF
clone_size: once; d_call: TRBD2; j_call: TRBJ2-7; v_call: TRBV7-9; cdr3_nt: TGTGCCAGCAGCTGGGGCGGTGTCCAGCGGGAGAACGAGCAGTACTTC; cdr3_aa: CASSWGGVQRENEQYF
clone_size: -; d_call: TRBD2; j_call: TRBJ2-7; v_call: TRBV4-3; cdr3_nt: TGCGCCAGCAGCCAAGCGCGGGGGGTCTACGAGCAGTACTTC; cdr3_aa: CASSQARGVYEQYF
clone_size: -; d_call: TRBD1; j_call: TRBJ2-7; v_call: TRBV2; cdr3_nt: TGTGCCAGCAGTGGGGACAGGGTAGGGAACTTC; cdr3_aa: CASSGDRVGNF
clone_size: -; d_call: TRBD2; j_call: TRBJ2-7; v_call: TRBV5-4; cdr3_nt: TGTGCCAGCAGCCCTGGACTAGCGGGAGGCCCCTATCGCCACGAGCAGTACTTC; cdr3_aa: CASSPGLAGGPYRHEQYF
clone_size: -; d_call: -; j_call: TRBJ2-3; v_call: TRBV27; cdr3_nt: TGTGCCAGCGGCCCGGGGGTAGTCGGCACAGATACGCAGTATTTT; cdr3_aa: CASGPGVVGTDTQYF
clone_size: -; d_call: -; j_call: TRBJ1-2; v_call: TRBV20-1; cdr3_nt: TGCAGTGCCGAGGTTAACTATGGCTACACCTTC; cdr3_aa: CSAEVNYGYTF
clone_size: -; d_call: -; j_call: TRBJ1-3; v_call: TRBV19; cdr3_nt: TGTGCCAGTTCTCCCCGGACGGGGGACTCTGGAAACACCATATATTTT; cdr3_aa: CASSPRTGDSGNTIYF
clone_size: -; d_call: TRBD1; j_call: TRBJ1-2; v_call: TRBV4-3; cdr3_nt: TGCGCCAGCAGCCAGGAACAGGGGCGCTCTAACTATGGCTACACCTTC; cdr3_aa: CASSQEQGRSNYGYTF
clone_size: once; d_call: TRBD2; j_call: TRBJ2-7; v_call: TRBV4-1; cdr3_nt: TGCGCCAGCAGCCGCGAATCGGGACTAGCTATGTACGAGCAGTACTTC; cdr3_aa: CASSRESGLAMYEQYF
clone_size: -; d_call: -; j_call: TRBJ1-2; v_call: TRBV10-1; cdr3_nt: TGCGCCAGCACCAGGCAGGGGCTTGGATATGGCTACACCTTC; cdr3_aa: CASTRQGLGYGYTF
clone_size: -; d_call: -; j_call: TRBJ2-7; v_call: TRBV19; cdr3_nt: TGTGCCAGTAGTAAACAACTAACGAGTTACGAGCAGTACTTC; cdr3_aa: CASSKQLTSYEQYF
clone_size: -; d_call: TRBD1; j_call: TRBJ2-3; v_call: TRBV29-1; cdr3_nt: TGCAGCGTAATGACAGGGGGCGCATCAGATACGCAGTATTTT; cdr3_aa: CSVMTGGASDTQYF
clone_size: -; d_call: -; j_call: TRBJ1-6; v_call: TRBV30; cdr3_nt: TGTGCCTGGACCCGTAGTGCAGGGCGCATCTATAATTCACCCCTCCACTTT; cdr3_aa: CAWTRSAGRIYNSPLHF
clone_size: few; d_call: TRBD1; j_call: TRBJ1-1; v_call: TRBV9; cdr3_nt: TGTGCCAGCAGCTCCAGGGGGCTAAACACTGAAGCTTTCTTT; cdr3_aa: CASSSRGLNTEAFF
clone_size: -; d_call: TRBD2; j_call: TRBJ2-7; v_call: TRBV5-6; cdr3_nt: TGTGCCAGCAGCTCGGGGGGGACTAGCGGGGTGTCCTACGAGCAGTACTTC; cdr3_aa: CASSSGGTSGVSYEQYF
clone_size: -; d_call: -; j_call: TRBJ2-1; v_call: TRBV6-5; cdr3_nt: TGTGCCAGCTCTCCGGCACCCCGTACAGATGAGCAGTTCTTC; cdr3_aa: CASSPAPRTDEQFF
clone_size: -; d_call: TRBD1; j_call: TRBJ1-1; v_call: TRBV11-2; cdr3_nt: TGTGCCAGCAGACCACCCGGGACAGGGTGGGGGAAAGCTTTCTTT; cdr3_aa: CASRPPGTGWGKAFF
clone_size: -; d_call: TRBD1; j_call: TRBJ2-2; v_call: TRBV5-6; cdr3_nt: TGTGCCAGCGGTTTGTCGGACAGGGACTCCGGGGAGCTGTTTTTT; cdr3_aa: CASGLSDRDSGELFF
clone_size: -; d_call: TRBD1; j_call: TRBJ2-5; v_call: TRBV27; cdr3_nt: TGTGCCAGCAGTTCCGGGACAGGGATGGGGGAGACCCAGTACTTC; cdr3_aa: CASSSGTGMGETQYF
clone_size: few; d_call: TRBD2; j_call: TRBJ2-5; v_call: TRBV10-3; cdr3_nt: TGTGCCATCGCAGATAGCGGGAGGGAGACCCAGTACTTC; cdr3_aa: CAIADSGRETQYF
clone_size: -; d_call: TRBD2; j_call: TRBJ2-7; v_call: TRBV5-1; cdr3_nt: TGCGCCAGCAGGAACAATACTAGCGGGAGTAGGCGCGAGCAGTACTTC; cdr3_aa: CASRNNTSGSRREQYF
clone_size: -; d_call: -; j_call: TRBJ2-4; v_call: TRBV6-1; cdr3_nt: TGTGCCAGCAGCGCAGGTTACGGCATTCAGTACTTC; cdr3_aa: CASSAGYGIQYF
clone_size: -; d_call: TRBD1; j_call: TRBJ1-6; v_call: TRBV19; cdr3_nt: TGTGCCAGTAGGGATTGGGACAGGCCACATAATTCACCCCTCCACTTT; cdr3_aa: CASRDWDRPHNSPLHF
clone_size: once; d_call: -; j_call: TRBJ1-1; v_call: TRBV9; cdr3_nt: TGTGCCAGCAGCGTAGGACACGGAGGGGACACTGAAGCTTTCTTT; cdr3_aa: CASSVGHGGDTEAFF
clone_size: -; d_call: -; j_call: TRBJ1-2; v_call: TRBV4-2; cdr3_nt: TGTGCCAGCAGCCAAGGGGACATGGCCTCGGCCGATGGCTACACCTTC; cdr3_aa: CASSQGDMASADGYTF
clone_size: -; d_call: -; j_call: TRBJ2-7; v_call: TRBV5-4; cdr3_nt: TGTGCCAGCAGCCATTTTAGCGGAGGGAGCTCCTACGAGCAGTACTTC; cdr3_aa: CASSHFSGGSSYEQYF
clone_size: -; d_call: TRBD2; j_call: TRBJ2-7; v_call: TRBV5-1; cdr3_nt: TGCGCCAGCAGGATTGAGGCTAGCGGGGTGCGGTTGAATGAGGAGCAGTACTTC; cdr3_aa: CASRIEASGVRLNEEQYF
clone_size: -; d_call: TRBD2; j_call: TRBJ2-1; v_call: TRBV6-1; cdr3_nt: TGTGCCAGCAGTGAATTAGGAGCGGGAGGCCGGAATGAGCAGTTCTTC; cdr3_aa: CASSELGAGGRNEQFF
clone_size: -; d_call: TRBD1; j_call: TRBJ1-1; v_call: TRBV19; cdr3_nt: TGTGCCAGTCGACAGGGGGAGTACACTGAAGCTTTCTTT; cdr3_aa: CASRQGEYTEAFF
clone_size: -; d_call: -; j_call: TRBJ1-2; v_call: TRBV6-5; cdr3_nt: TGTGCCAGCAGTTACTCGTTAGCCGTGGCAGGGCAAGGCTACACCTTC; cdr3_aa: CASSYSLAVAGQGYTF
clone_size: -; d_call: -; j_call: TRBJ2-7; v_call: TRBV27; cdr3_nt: TGTGCCAGCAGTTTTAGAAACCCATCCTACGAGCAGTACTTC; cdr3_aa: CASSFRNPSYEQYF
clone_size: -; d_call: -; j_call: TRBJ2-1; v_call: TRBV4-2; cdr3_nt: TGTGCCAGCAGCTCTCCCCAGGGCGGATTCTATGAGAATGAGCAGTTCTTC; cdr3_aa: CASSSPQGGFYENEQFF
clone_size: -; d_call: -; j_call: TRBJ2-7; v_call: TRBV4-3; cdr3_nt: TGCGCCAGCAGCCAAGTTGGCGAGGAGGCCTACTACGAGCAGTACTTC; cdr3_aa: CASSQVGEEAYYEQYF
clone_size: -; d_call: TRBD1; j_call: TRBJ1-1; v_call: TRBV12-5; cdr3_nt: TGTGCTAGTGGTTTCGCCCGGGGACAGACAACTGAAGCTTTCTTT; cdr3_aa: CASGFARGQTTEAFF
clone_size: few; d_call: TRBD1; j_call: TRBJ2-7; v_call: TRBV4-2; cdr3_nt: TGTGCCAGCAGCCACTCCGGGACAGGGGCCGAGCAGTACTTC; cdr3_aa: CASSHSGTGAEQYF
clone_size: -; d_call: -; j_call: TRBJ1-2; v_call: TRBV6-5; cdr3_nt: TGTGCCAGCAGTTTTTATCGACAGTACGGCTACACCTTC; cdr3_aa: CASSFYRQYGYTF
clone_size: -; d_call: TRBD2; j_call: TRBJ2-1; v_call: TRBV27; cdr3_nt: TGTGCCAGCAGTTTTGATCCCCCTGCGGGAGCCGACAATGAGCAGTTCTTC; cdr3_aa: CASSFDPPAGADNEQFF
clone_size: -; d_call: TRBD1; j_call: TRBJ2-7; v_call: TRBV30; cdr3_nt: TGTGCCTGGGGGGGTTTCGGACAGGGGATTTCCTACGAGCAGTACTTC; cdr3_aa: CAWGGFGQGISYEQYF
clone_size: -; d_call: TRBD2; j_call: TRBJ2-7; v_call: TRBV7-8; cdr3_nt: TGTGCCAGCAGCGCACGGACTAGCGGGGAATACGAGCAGTACTTC; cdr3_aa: CASSARTSGEYEQYF
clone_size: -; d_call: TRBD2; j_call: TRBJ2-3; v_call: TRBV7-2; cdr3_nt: TGTGCCAGCAGCGTTAGCGGGAGGGCCGGAGATACGCAGTATTTT; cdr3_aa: CASSVSGRAGDTQYF